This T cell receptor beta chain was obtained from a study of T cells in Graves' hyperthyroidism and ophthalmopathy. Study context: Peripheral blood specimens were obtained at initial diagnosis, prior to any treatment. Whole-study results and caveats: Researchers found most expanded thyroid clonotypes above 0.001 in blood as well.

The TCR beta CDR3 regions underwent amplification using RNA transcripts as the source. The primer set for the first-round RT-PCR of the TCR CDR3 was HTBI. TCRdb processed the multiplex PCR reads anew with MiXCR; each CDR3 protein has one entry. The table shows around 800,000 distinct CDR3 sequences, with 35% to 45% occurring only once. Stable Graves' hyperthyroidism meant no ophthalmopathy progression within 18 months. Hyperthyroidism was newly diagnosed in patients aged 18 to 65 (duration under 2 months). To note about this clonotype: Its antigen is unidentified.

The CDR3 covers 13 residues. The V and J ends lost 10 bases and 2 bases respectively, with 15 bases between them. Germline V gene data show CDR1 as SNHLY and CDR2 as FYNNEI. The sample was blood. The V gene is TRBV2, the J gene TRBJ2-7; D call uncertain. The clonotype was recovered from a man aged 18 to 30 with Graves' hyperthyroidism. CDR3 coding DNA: TGTGCCACCTTGGACGTGACCACCTACGAGCAGTACTTC. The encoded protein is CATLDVTTYEQYF. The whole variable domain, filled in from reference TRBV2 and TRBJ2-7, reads EPEVTQTPSHQVTQMGQEVILRCVPISNHLYFYWYRQILGQKVEFLVSFYNNEISEKSEIFDDQFSVERPDGSNFTLKIRSTKLEDSAMYFCATLDVTTYEQYFGPGTRLTVT.